Below are 4 T cell receptor beta chains sequenced from a single sample in a study of identical twins. TCRdb re-analysed the 5' RACE reads in MiXCR, keeping a single row per CDR3 protein. The data contain about 720,000 distinct CDR3 sequences, roughly 18% of them singletons. The sample was also linked to a second study, of T cells expressing NK-cell markers.

Sample: PBMCs. These receptors all stem from a woman aged 18-29 years in good health.

This rearrangement joins TRBV9 to TRBJ2-5; 7 bases fit TRBD1. The CDR3 is 14 amino acids. Per germline, CDR1 SGDLS and CDR2 YYNGEE. V shed 1 base and J 5 bases; nucleotides not matched to a gene: 5. The CDR3 DNA is TGTGCCAGCAGCGTAAGGGGGCCAGGGGAGACCCAGTACTTC. Translated: CASSVRGPGETQYF.

This clonotype was picked up a small number of times. The V call is TRBV4-2, the J call TRBJ1-5; TRBD1 matches at 7 bases. The CDR3 has 15 residues. The junction had 4 bases not matched to a gene; V was cut back by 1 base and J by 4 bases. CDR1 and CDR2 from the germline V gene are LGHNA and YNFKEQ. This CDR3 is CASSQGTGSNQPQHF. For the CDR3, the DNA is TGTGCCAGCAGCCAAGGGACAGGTAGTAATCAGCCCCAGCATTTT.

V and J are TRBV27 and TRBJ2-1, with a weak D call TRBD2 (6 bases). Germline assignment: CDR1 MNHEY and CDR2 SMNVEV (reference sequence). Trimming removed 4 bases at V and 7 bases at J, with 11 bases between. This CDR3 is 13 amino acids long. The CDR3, as DNA: TGTGCCAGCAGTTACAGCGGGCAGAATGAGCAGTTCTTC. Translated, it gives CASSYSGQNEQFF.

This clonotype was observed a handful of times. The rearrangement links TRBV6-5 to TRBJ2-1, with TRBD2 identical over 12 bases. CDR1 is MNHEY and CDR2 is SVGAGI in the germline V gene. There are 16 residues in the CDR3. V lost 0 bases, J lost 10 bases, and 7 bases stayed unmatched. The CDR3 bases are TGTGCCAGCAGTTACTCCGCTAGCGGGGGGGCTGAGGAGCAGTTCTTC. The encoded protein is CASSYSASGGAEEQFF.